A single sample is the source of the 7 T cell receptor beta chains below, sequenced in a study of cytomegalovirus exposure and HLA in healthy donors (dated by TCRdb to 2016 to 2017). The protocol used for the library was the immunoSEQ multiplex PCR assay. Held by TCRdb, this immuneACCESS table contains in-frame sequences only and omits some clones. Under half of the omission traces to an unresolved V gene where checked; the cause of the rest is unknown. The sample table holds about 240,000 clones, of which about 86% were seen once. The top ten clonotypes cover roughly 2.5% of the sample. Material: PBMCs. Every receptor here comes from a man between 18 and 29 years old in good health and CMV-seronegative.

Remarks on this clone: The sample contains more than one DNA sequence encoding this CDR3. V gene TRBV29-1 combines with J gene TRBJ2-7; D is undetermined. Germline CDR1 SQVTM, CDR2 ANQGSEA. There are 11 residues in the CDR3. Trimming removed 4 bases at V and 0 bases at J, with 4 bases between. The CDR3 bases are TGCAGCGTTGCAGGCTCCTACGAGCAGTACTTC. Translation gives CSVAGSYEQYF.

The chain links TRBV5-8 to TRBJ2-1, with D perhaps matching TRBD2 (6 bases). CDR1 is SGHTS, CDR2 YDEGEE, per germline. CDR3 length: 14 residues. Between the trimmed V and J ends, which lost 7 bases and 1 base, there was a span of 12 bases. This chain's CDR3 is CASGGTESYNEQFF. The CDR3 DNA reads TGTGCCAGCGGGGGGACCGAATCCTACAATGAGCAGTTCTTC.

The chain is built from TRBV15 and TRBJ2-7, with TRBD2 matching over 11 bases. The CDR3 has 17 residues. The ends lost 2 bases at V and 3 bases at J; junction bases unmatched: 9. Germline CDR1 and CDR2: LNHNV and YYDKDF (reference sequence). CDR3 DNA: TGTGCCACCAGCAGAAACCCTCGACTAGCGGGGATCTACGAGCAGTACTTC. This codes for CATSRNPRLAGIYEQYF.

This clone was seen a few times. The CDR3 here is CAWRRTGELFF. The CDR3 nucleotides read TGTGCCTGGAGGCGAACCGGGGAGCTGTTTTTT. The chain has TRBV30 and TRBJ2-2; D is uncertain. Trimming left V 3 bases short and J 5 bases short, with 4 bases between. CDR1 GTSNPN and CDR2 SVGIG come from the germline V gene (reference sequence). The CDR3 runs to 11 residues.

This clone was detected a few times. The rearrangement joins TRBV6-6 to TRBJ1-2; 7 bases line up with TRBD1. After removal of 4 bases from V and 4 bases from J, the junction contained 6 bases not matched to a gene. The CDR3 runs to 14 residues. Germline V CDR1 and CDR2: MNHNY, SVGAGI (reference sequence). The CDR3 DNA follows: TGTGCCAGCAGTTCCGACAGGGTGTTCTATGGCTACACCTTC. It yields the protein CASSSDRVFYGYTF.

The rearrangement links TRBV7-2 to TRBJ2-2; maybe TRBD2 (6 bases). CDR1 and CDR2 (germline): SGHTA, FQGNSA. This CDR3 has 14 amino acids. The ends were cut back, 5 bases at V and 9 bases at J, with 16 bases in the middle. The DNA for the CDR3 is TGTGCCAGCAGCCCAAAACCGGGAGATAGGGAGCTGTTTTTT. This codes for CASSPKPGDRELFF.

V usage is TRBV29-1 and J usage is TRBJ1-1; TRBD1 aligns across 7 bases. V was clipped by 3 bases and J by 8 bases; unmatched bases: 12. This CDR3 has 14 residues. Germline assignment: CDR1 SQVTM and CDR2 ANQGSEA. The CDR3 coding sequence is TGCAGCGTTGACTGGGCAGGATCGGGACAGGAAGCTTTCTTT. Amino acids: CSVDWAGSGQEAFF.